This T cell receptor (beta chain) was observed in a study of blood T cell repertoires in COVID-19. This table comes from immunoSEQ multiplex PCR, and its TCRdb copy is limited to in-frame clones, with some not included. The sample has 130,000 to 150,000 clones; around 84% are singletons. Germline loops: CDR1 KGHSH, CDR2 LQKENI. The CDR3 totals 16 residues. The V gene end was trimmed by 3 bases and the J gene end by 3 bases; junction bases not matched to a gene: 6. V usage is TRBV18 and J usage is TRBJ1-5; 9 nucleotides agree with TRBD1. The sequence was obtained from a human donor in a cohort sampled during active COVID-19. Sequenced input: peripheral blood. CDR3 sequence reads: CASSPGTGLSNQPQHF. The CDR3 DNA is TGTGCCAGCTCACCGGGGACAGGGTTATCCAATCAGCCCCAGCATTTT.